The sequence of this T cell receptor (beta chain) was determined in a study of Graves' ophthalmopathy and Graves' hyperthyroidism. Study-wide results and caveats: The model forecast ophthalmopathy progression, reaching under 71% sensitivity and roughly 72% specificity. Among expanded thyroid clonotypes above 0.001 frequency, most also occurred in blood.

Comments on this clonotype: Its antigen is unknown.

RNA served as the template for amplifying TCR beta CDR3 regions. First-round RT-PCR relied on HTBI primers, and a second-round multiplex PCR came next. MiXCR, applied by TCRdb to the multiplex PCR reads, yields one record per CDR3 protein. The sample lists over a million distinct CDR3 sequences; around a third were seen once. Hyperthyroidism patients were newly diagnosed, ill under 2 months, and aged 18 to 65 years. None of the included patients had other autoimmune diseases, uncontrolled infections, pregnancy or lactation, as these led to exclusion. Trimming removed 3 bases from V and 4 bases from J; junction bases left unmatched: 8. The CDR3 has 16 residues. Per germline, CDR1 SGDLS and CDR2 YYNGEE.

The material sequenced was peripheral blood or thyroid tissue (not recorded which). The rearrangement uses TRBV9 and TRBJ2-2; 8 positions agree with TRBD1. The origin of this receptor is an adult man with Graves' hyperthyroidism. The CDR3 DNA sequence: TGTGCCAGCAGCGCGCGACAGGGGCCGAGCACCGGGGAGCTGTTTTTT. Amino acid sequence: CASSARQGPSTGELFF.